The entry that follows covers one T cell receptor beta chain sequence. What it binds is not known. Using immunoSEQ multiplex PCR, the repertoire was profiled, and TCRdb retains in-frame clones only, with some absent. This table holds some 2,100,000 clones, approximately 96% found once. This sample is part of a study of shared clonotypes between healthy human individuals. Study-wide results and limits: Blood was the sole source, and tissue repertoires probably differ. Between a few donors, naive CD4 clonotypes were shared at a level of around 4.9%. All-four-donor shared clonotypes had higher generation probabilities than non-shared clonotypes did.

With V trimmed by 0 bases and J by 5 bases, 5 bases remained unmatched. The germline CDR1 and CDR2 sequences are SGHDT and YYEEEE. The CDR3 loop spans 15 amino acids. CD4+ cell separation produced CD45RA+ naive and CD45RA-negative memory subsets. This clonotype was obtained from a man aged 18 to 29 in good health. The sequencing input was naive CD4+ T cells sorted from blood. As for subset: CD45RA+ positively selected. This chain connects TRBV5-6 to TRBJ2-1; 7 bases align to TRBD1. The CDR3, as DNA: TGTGCCAGCAGCTTGGTTGACAGGGTGGACAATGAGCAGTTCTTC. It translates to CASSLVDRVDNEQFF.